This TCR beta chain was profiled in a study of CD8 T cells in Susac syndrome (dated by TCRdb to the late 2010s). Looking at the study overall: The study used repertoire sequencing to test whether antigen drove CD8+ T cell activation and differentiation in Susac syndrome. The study compared CD8+ T cell repertoire clonality among 12 healthy donors, approximately 14 Susac syndrome patients and about 16 multiple sclerosis patients. Overall study outcomes, separate from this receptor: The number of individuals in the TCR sequencing and HLA analysis was recognized as being relatively small.

RNA was extracted using the RNeasy kit, and about 0.45 to 1 ug of the RNA was reverse transcribed with random hexamers. The immunoSEQ multiplex PCR assay, covering 54 Vbeta and 13 Jbeta segments, was used to amplify TCR beta CDR3 regions. Bias from PCR amplification was corrected by using a synthetic template baseline for primer optimization and for computational correction. For the original study's pipeline: Reads were annotated to V, D and J genes according to IMGT and were analyzed with immunoSEQ Analyzer, with only productive sequences retained. To calculate clonality, Shannon entropy was normalized by log2 of the number of productive unique sequences and then subtracted from one. Public and private clones were assessed among the 100 most prevalent clones of each patient and control. Clones were defined as Susac-specific when absent from the healthy and MS cohorts, from approximately 970 published viral clones and from other ImmuneACCESS disease sequences. Clones were called with MiXCR by TCRdb after fastp trimmed the public reads at Q25, and only in-frame beta chains were retained. Rows are combined by CDR3 protein, so each entry shows the most common genes and DNA. These V and J calls are TCRdb output, not the study's own analysis. The sample data list roughly 120,000 distinct CDR3 sequences, and approximately 93% of these were observed just once. Clones ranked in the top ten supply around 0.3% of the sample.

Note on this clonotype: This receptor's antigen is unknown. Per-base quality was not reported, and no clone a single base away is much larger than it.

High-throughput TCR beta sequencing profiled peripheral blood CD8+ and CD4+ T cells from healthy donors, Susac syndrome patients and multiple sclerosis patients. The multiple sclerosis controls were treatment-naive patients who had stable or active relapsing-remitting disease and met the revised McDonald criteria. Bulk CD8+ and CD4+ T cells were purified by magnetic negative isolation, while CD8+ TEMRA cells were enriched using FACS. Blood was collected in EDTA tubes and processed within 24 hours, with PBMCs isolated through density gradient centrifugation. PBMCs intended for TCR sequencing were frozen in liquid nitrogen and were later thawed in a 37 degrees C water bath. The sorted or isolated CD4+, CD8+ and CD8+ TEMRA cells reached a purity of at least 90%. Source material: CD8+ T cells from PBMCs. This receptor was taken from a human donor with multiple sclerosis.

The DNA reads TGTGCCACCAGTCTCGCCGAGCGGGATCAGCCCCAGCATTTT. Its protein product is CATSLAERDQPQHF. The chain uses TRBV24-1 and TRBJ1-5; the D segment cannot be called with confidence. Trimming removed 6 bases from V and 5 bases from J, leaving 13 bases between the germline ends. Sequences KGHDR (CDR1) and SFDVKD (CDR2) are obtained from the germline V gene. The CDR3 spans 14 residues, from the cysteine through the phenylalanine. Only CDR3 DNA remains: 42 bases, in frame from the first base.